This T cell receptor gamma chain was retrieved from a study of gamma-delta T cells after stem cell transplantation. CDR3 length equals 14 residues. V was clipped by 2 bases and J by 10 bases; unmatched bases: 2. Germline CDR1 and CDR2: GITISATS and ISYDGTV (reference sequence). TCRdb re-called the RT-PCR reads with CATT. The profile shows 950 to 1,500 gamma-chain clones, around 3% of them singletons. By sample fraction, this clone is large. The TCR originated in a human donor. It is not recorded whose cells these are; they may come from a transplant donor. Sample: gamma-delta T cells. The chain recombines TRGV9 with TRGJP. The CDR3 sequence is CALWEGLGKKIKVF. The CDR3 DNA reads as TGTGCCTTGTGGGAGGGTTTGGGCAAAAAAATCAAGGTATTT.